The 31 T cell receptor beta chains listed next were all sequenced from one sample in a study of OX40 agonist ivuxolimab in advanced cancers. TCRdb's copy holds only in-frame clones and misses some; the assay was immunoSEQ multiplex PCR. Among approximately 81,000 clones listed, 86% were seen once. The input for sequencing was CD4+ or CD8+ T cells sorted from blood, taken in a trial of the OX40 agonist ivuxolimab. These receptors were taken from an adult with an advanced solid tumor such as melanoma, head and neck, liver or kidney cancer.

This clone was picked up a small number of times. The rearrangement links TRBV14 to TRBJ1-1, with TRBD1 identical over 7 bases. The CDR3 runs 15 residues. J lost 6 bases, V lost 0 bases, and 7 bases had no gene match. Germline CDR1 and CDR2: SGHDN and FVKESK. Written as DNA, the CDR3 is TGTGCCAGCAGCCAAGATTGGTGGCAGGGGGCTGAAGCTTTCTTT. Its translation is CASSQDWWQGAEAFF.

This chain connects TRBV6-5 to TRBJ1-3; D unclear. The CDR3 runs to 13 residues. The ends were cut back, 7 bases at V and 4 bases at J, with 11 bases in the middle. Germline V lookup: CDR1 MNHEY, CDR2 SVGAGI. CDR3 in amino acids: CASTARQGNTIYF. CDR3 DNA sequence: TGTGCCAGCACCGCACGTCAGGGAAACACCATATATTTT.

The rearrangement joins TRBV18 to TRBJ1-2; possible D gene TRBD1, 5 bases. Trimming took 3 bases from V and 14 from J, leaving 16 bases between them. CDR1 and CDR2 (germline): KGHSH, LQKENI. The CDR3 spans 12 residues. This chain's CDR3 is CASSPMEGRKTF. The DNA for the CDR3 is TGTGCCAGCTCACCCATGGAGGGGAGAAAAACCTTC.

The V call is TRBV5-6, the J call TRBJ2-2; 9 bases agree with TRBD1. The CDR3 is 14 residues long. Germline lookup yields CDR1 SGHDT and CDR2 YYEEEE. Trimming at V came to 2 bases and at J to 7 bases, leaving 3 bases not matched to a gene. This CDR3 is CASSLGQGIGELFF. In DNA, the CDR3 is TGTGCCAGCAGCTTAGGACAGGGGATCGGGGAGCTGTTTTTT.

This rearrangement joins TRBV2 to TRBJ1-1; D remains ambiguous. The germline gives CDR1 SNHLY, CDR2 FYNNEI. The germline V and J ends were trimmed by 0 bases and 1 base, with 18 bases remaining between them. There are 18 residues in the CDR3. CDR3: CASSEASPLGRRNTEAFF. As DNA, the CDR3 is TGTGCCAGCAGTGAAGCTTCCCCCCTCGGACGGAGGAACACTGAAGCTTTCTTT.

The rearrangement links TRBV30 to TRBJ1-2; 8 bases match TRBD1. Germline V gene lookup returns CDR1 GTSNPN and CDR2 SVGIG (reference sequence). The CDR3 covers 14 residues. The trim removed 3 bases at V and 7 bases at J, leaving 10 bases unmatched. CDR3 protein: CAWREPGQASGYTF. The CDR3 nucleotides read TGTGCCTGGAGGGAACCGGGACAGGCCTCTGGCTACACCTTC.

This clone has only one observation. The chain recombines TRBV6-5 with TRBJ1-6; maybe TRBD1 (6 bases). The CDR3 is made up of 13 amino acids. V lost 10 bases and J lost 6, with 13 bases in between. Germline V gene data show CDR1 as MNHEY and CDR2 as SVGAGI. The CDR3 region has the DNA TGTGCCACCTCGGACAGCCTTAATTCACCCCTCCACTTT. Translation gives CATSDSLNSPLHF.

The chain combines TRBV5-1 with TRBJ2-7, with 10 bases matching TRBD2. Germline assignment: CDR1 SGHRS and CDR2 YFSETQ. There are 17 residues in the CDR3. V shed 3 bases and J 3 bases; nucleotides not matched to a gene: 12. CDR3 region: CASSSVAGGPTHYEQYF. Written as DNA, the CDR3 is TGCGCCAGCAGCTCCGTAGCGGGAGGACCTACTCACTACGAGCAGTACTTC.

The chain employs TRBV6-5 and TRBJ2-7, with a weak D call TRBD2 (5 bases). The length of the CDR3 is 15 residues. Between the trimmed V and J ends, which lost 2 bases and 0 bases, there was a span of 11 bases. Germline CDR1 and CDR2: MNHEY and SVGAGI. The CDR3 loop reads CASSYASGSSYEQYF. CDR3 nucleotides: TGTGCCAGCAGTTACGCTTCGGGGAGCTCCTACGAGCAGTACTTC.

CDR3 coding DNA: TGCGCCAGCAGCCAAGCAATGGGGGAAAAACTGTTTTTT. Protein: CASSQAMGEKLFF. The chain employs TRBV4-1 and TRBJ1-4; D gene unclear. CDR3 size: 13 residues. Germline CDR1 is MGHRA and CDR2 is YSYEKL. Trimming pared 1 base from V and 8 bases from J, leaving 8 bases between.

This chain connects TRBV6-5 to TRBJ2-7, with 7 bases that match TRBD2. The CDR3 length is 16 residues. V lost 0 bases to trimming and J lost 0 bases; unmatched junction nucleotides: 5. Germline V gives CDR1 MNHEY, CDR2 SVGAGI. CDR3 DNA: TGTGCCAGCAGTTACTCGAAAACGGGAGGCTCCTACGAGCAGTACTTC. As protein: CASSYSKTGGSYEQYF.

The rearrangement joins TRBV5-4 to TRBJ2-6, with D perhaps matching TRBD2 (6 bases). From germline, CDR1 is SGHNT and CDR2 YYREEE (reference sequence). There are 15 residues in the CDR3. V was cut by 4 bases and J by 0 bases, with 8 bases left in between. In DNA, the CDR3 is TGTGCCAGCAGCCCGGGAGACTCTGGGGCCAACGTCCTGACTTTC. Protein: CASSPGDSGANVLTF.

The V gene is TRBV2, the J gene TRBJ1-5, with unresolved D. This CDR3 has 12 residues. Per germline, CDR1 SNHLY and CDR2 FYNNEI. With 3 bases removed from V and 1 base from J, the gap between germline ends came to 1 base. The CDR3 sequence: CASSESNQPQHF. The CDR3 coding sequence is TGTGCCAGCAGTGAGAGCAATCAGCCCCAGCATTTT.

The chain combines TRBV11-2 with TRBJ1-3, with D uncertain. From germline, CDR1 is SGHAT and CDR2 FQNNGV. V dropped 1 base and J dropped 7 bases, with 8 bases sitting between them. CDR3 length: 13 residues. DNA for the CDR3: TGTGCCAGCAGCTTAGCCCATGCCAACACCATATATTTT. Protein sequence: CASSLAHANTIYF.

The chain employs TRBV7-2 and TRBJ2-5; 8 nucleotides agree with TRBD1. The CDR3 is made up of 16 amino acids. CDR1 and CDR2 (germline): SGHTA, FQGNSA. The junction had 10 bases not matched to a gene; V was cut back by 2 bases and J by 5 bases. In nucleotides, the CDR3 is TGTGCCAGCAGCTTATTAGGACAGGGTAGTTTGGAGACCCAGTACTTC. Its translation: CASSLLGQGSLETQYF.

CDR3 sequence: CAISAGDLKLFF. The CDR3 DNA reads as TGTGCCATCAGTGCCGGGGACCTAAAACTGTTTTTT. The chain couples TRBV10-3 to TRBJ1-4, with D tentatively TRBD1 (5 bases). From germline, CDR1 is ENHRY and CDR2 SYGVKD. V shed 4 bases and J shed 10 bases, with 10 bases lying between them. This CDR3 contains 12 residues.

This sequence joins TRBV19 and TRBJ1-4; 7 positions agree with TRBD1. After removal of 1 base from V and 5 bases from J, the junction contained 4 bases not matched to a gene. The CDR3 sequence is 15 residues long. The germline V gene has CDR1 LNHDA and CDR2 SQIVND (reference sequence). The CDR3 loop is CASSIVGQANEKLFF. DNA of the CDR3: TGTGCCAGTAGTATAGTTGGACAGGCCAATGAAAAACTGTTTTTT.

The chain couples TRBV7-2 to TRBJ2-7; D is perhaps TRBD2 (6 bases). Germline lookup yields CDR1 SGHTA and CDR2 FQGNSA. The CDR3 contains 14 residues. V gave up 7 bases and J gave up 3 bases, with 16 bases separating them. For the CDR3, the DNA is TGTGCCAGCACCCTGCTTGGAGGGTACTACGAGCAGTACTTC. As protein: CASTLLGGYYEQYF.

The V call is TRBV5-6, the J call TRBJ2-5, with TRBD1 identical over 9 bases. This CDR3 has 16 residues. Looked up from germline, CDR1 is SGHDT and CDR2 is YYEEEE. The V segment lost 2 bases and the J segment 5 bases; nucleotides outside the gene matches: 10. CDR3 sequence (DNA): TGTGCCAGCAGCTTAAGGCTCGGGACAGGGAAGGAGACCCAGTACTTC. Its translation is CASSLRLGTGKETQYF.

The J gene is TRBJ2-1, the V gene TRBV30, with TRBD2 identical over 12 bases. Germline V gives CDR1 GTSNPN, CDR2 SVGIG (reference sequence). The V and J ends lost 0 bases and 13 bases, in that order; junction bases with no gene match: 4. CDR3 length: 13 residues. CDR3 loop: CAWSVGLAGSQFF. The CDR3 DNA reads TGTGCCTGGAGTGTAGGACTAGCGGGAAGCCAGTTCTTC.

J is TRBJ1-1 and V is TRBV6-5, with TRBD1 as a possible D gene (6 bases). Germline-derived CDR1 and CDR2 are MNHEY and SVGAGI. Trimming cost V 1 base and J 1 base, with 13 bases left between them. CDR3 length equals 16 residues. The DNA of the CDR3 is TGTGCCAGCAGTTACTGGGGGGCCGGAGGGAACACTGAAGCTTTCTTT. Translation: CASSYWGAGGNTEAFF.

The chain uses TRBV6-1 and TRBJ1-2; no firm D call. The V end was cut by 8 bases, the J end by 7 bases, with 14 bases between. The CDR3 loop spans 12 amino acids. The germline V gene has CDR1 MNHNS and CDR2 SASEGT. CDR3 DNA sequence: TGTGCCAGCCGCCTGCTCCCGGGTGGCTACACCTTC. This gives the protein CASRLLPGGYTF.

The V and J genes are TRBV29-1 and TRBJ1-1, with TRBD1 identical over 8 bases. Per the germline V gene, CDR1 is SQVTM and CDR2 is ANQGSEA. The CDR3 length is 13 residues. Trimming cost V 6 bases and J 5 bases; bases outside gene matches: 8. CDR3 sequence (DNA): TGCAGCGTCCTGACAGGGGCGGGGACTGAAGCTTTCTTT. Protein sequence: CSVLTGAGTEAFF.

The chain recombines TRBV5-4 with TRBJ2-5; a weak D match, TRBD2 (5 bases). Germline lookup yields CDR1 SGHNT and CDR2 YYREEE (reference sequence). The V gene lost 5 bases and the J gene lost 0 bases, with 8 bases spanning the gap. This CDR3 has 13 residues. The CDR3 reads CASRTGYQETQYF. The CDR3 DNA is TGTGCCAGCAGGACGGGATACCAAGAGACCCAGTACTTC.

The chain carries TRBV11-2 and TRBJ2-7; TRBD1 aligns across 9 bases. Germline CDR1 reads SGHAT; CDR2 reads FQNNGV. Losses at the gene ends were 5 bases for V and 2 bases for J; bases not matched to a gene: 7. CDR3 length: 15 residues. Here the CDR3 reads CASSARTGAPYEQYF. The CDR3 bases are TGTGCCAGCAGCGCCCGGACAGGGGCACCCTACGAGCAGTACTTC.

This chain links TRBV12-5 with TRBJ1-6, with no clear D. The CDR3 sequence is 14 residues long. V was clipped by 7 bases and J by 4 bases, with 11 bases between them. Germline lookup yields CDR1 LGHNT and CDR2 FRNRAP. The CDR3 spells CASVLDSYNSPLHF. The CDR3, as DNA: TGTGCTAGTGTACTGGACTCATATAATTCACCCCTCCACTTT.

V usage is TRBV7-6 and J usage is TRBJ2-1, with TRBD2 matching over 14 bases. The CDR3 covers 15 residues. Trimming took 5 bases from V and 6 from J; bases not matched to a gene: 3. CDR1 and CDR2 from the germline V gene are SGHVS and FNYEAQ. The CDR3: CASSGGTSGGNEQFF. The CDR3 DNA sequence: TGTGCCAGCAGCGGAGGGACTAGCGGGGGCAATGAGCAGTTCTTC.

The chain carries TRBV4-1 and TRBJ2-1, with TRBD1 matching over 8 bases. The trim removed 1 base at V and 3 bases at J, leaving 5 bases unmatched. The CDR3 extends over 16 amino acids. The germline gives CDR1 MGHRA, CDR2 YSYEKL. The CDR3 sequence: CASSQADRAIYNEQFF. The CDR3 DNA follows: TGCGCCAGCAGCCAAGCGGACAGGGCGATCTACAATGAGCAGTTCTTC.

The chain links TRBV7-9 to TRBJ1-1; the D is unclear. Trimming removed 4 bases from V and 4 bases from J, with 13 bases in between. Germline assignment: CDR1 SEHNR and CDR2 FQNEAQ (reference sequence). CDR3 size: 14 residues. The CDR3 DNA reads TGTGCCAGCAGCTCCGACGTTCGGAGCACTGAAGCTTTCTTT. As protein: CASSSDVRSTEAFF.

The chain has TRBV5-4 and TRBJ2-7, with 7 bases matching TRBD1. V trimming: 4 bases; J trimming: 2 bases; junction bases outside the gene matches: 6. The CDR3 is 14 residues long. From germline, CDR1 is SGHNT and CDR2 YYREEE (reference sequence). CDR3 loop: CASSGRGQPYEQYF. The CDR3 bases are TGTGCCAGCAGCGGAAGGGGACAGCCCTACGAGCAGTACTTC.

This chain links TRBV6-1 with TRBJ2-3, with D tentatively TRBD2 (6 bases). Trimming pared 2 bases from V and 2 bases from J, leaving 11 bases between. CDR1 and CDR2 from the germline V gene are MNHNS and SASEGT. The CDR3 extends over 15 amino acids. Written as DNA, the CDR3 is TGTGCCAGCAGTGAAATGGAGGGGTTCACAGATACGCAGTATTTT. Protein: CASSEMEGFTDTQYF.